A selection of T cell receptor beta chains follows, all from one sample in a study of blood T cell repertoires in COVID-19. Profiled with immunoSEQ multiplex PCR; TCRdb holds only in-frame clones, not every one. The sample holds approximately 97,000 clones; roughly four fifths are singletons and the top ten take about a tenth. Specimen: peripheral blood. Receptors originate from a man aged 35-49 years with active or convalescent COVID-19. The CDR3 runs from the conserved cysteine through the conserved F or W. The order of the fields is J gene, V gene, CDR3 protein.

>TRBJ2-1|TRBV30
CASRTGDYNEQFF
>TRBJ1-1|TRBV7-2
CASSQAPGMNTEAFF
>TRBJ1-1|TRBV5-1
CASSAAVNLKVLTEAFF
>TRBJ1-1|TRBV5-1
CASSEGFEAFF
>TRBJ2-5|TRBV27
CASSLSPEKRETQYF
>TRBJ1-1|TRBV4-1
CASSQEVGGGEAFF
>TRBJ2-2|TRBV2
CASSEQGGWGELFF
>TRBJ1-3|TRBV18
CASSPLGLATSGNTIYF
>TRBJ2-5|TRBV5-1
CASRYERETQYF
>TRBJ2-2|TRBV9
CASSPRTGIRTGELFF
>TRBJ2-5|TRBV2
CASIAQQETQYF
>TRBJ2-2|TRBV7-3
CASSHPTANTGELFF
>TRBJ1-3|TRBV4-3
CASSQEYAARESGNTIYF
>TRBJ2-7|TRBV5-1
CASSLRGGSYEQYF
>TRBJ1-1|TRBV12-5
CASGQNGGAFF
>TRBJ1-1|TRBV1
CTSSHDRMNTEAFF
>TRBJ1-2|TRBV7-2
CASSSDRPLAYNYGYTF
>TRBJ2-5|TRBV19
CASSTRLITGQETQYF
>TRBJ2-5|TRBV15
CATSRVAETQYF
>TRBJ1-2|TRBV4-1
CASSQDGDRGYTF
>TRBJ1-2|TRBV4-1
CASSQEGQVYGYTF
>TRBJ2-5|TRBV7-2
CASSLSGGGRQETQYF
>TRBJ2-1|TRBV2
CASKTSGLNNYEQFF
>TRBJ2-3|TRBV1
CTSSQVGSRGDTQYF
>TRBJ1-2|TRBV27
CASTGTASLKGYTF
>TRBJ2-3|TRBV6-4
CASSDSSSGAPDTQYF
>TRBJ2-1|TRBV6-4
CASSPGGQSNEQFF
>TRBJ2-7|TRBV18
CASSPLDSYEQYF
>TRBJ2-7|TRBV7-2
CASSFDRGPIYEQYF
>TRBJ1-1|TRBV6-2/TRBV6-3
CASSYSLLNTEAFF
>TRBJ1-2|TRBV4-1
CASSQDGTAVYGYTF
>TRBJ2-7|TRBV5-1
CASSLAPGSYEQYF
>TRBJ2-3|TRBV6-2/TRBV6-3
CASSYPGQGKLDTQYF
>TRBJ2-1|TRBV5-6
CASTPGGGGYNEQFF
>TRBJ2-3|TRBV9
CASSVVGGASTDTQYF
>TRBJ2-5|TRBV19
CASTGQGETQYF
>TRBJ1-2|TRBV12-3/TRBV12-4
CASSFQGYGYTF
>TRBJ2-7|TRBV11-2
CASSLQGYEQYF
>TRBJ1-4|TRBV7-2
CASSSQGWVEKLFF
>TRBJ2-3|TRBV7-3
CASSSQPGVDTQYF
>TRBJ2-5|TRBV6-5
CASSYTSPGSQETQYF
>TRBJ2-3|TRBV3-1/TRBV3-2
CASSQARASTDTQYF
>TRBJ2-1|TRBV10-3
CAISGGPKGEQFF
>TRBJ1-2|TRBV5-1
CASSPRQDYGYTF
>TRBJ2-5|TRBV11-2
CASSLGEGGGRRGTQYF
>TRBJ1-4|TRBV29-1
CSVLGQGDEKLFF
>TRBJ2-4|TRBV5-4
CASSLARGEGNIQYF
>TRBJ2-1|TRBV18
CASSDSNEQFF
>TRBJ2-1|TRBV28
CASTPPWTSGGEQFF
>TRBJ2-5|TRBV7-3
CASSRGGQVGETQYF
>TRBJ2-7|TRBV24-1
CATRPTGMPYEQYF
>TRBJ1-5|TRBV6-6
CASSYSLSGQPQHF
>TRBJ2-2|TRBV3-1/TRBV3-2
CASSQDRGSANTGELFF
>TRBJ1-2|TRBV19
CASSMGRGANYGYTF
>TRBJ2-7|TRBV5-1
CASSLTVVGANEQYF